This T cell receptor beta chain is drawn from a study of cytomegalovirus exposure and HLA in healthy donors. Study-wide background: The same platform was used for the 90 to 150 validation repertoires as for the approximately 720 first-cohort repertoires, as reported in a later analysis. Findings and caveats of the study: High specificity and sensitivity for cytomegalovirus status were reported for the classifier. Cytomegalovirus association was listed for under 200 TCR beta chains. A few CMV-associated chains were confirmed in vitro to be specific for CMV antigens.

A remark on this clone: Antigen: not known.

This table comes from immunoSEQ multiplex PCR, and its TCRdb copy is limited to in-frame clones, with some not included. The table has about 97,000 clones, about 95% seen once. V was cut by 6 bases and J by 8 bases, with 16 bases left in between. This CDR3 comprises 13 residues. The germline gives CDR1 SGHTA, CDR2 FQGNSA. The sequencing sample was made of PBMCs. The TCR sequence derives from a woman under 30 in good health and CMV-seronegative. The chain recombines TRBV7-2 with TRBJ1-2; D call uncertain. The CDR3 region has the DNA TGTGCCAGCAGATCGTACCCTCACGAGGGCTACACCTTC. Translating it yields CASRSYPHEGYTF.